One and the same sample provided the 17 T cell receptor beta chains below, sequenced in a study of cytomegalovirus exposure and HLA in healthy donors. Primers for the PCR totalled 60 Vbeta and 13 Jbeta. Profiling relied on immunoSEQ multiplex PCR, and the TCRdb table lists in-frame clones only, not all of them. This table holds some 150,000 clones, 82% found once. Sequencing was done on a sample of PBMCs. These TCRs come from a woman aged 50 to 65 in good health and CMV-seropositive.

J is TRBJ2-1 and V is TRBV30, with 7 bases aligning to TRBD1. The V gene end was trimmed by 3 bases and the J gene end by 0 bases; junction bases not matched to a gene: 11. Germline lookup yields CDR1 GTSNPN and CDR2 SVGIG (reference sequence). The CDR3 is 17 residues long. Written as DNA, the CDR3 is TGTGCCTGGAGCGGGAACAGGGGCCCTAGCTCCTACAATGAGCAGTTCTTC. Its translation is CAWSGNRGPSSYNEQFF.

The sample holds one count of this clone. The rearrangement joins TRBV29-1 to TRBJ2-1; 7 bases map to TRBD1. The trim removed 6 bases at V and 8 bases at J, leaving 13 bases unmatched. The CDR3 sequence is 14 residues long. Germline lookup yields CDR1 SQVTM and CDR2 ANQGSEA. The CDR3 region has the DNA TGCAGCGTACCAAATTACAGGGGATGGGATGAGCAGTTCTTC. It translates to CSVPNYRGWDEQFF.

The rearrangement joins TRBV5-6 to TRBJ1-2, with 12 bases fitting TRBD1. The CDR3 is 16 amino acids. CDR1 and CDR2 from the germline V gene are SGHDT and YYEEEE. Unmatched junction bases numbered 8, after V lost 4 bases and J lost 4 bases. CDR3 loop: CASSDGTGGWSYGYTF. CDR3 sequence (DNA): TGTGCCAGCAGCGACGGGACAGGGGGCTGGAGCTATGGCTACACCTTC.

The rearrangement uses TRBV5-6 and TRBJ2-5, with 7 bases identical to TRBD2. The DNA end favors TRBJ2-7, so the J call may be wrong. From germline, CDR1 is SGHDT and CDR2 YYEEEE. The CDR3 runs 14 residues. The CDR3 coding sequence is TGTGCCAGCAGCAGGGGACTATCCTCCTACGAGCAGTACTTC. It is translated as CASSRGLSSYEQYF.

This chain uses TRBV5-8 with TRBJ1-2, with no clear D. The germline V gene encodes CDR1 SGHTS and CDR2 YDEGEE. The CDR3 contains 13 residues. The germline V and J ends were trimmed by 2 bases and 4 bases, with 9 bases remaining between them. The CDR3 bases are TGTGCCAGCAGCTTTTACAGAGCCTATGGCTACACCTTC. Amino acid sequence: CASSFYRAYGYTF.

Comment on this clone: The same CDR3 can be traced to other DNA sequences in this sample. V and J are TRBV7-2 and TRBJ2-7, with D uncertain. CDR3 length: 11 residues. Looked up from germline, CDR1 is SGHTA and CDR2 is FQGNSA. V was shortened by 5 bases and J by 3 bases, with 5 bases between the two germline ends. CDR3 DNA: TGTGCCAGCAGCCTATACTACGAGCAGTACTTC. Protein sequence: CASSLYYEQYF.

The chain combines TRBV7-9 with TRBJ2-3; 7 positions agree with TRBD1. The CDR3 contains 16 residues. In germline, CDR1 is SEHNR, CDR2 FQNEAQ (reference sequence). Trimming removed 0 bases from V and 0 bases from J; junction bases left unmatched: 3. The CDR3 loop reads CASSLAGRGSTDTQYF. DNA of the CDR3: TGTGCCAGCAGCTTAGCGGGCAGGGGGAGCACAGATACGCAGTATTTT. The variable domain in full, completed from reference TRBV7-9 and TRBJ2-3, reads DTGVSQNPRHKITKRGQNVTFRCDPISEHNRLYWYRQTLGQGPEFLTYFQNEAQLEKSRLLSDRFSAERPKGSFSTLEIQRTEQGDSAMYLCASSLAGRGSTDTQYFGPGTRLTVL.

The V gene is TRBV7-3, the J gene TRBJ2-7; 8 bases match TRBD1. Losses at the gene ends were 5 bases for V and 8 bases for J; bases not matched to a gene: 14. Germline assignment: CDR1 SGHTA and CDR2 FQGTGA. CDR3 length equals 15 residues. Here the CDR3 DNA reads TGTGCCAGCAGCCCCACCGGGACAGGCCGCCTTCAGCAGTACTTC. Protein: CASSPTGTGRLQQYF.

This rearrangement joins TRBV5-1 to TRBJ1-5; possibly TRBD1 for D (6 bases). Trimming shortened V by 3 bases and J by 2 bases, and 6 bases separated the two germline ends. Germline V gene lookup returns CDR1 SGHRS and CDR2 YFSETQ. CDR3 size: 13 residues. The chain's CDR3 is CASSYRGNQPQHF. The CDR3 DNA follows: TGCGCCAGCAGCTACAGGGGCAATCAGCCCCAGCATTTT. Full variable domain (outside the CDR3, taken from reference TRBV5-1 and TRBJ1-5): KAGVTQTPRYLIKTRGQQVTLSCSPISGHRSVSWYQQTPGQGLQFLFEYFSETQRNKGNFPGRFSGRQFSNSRSEMNVSTLELGDSALYLCASSYRGNQPQHFGDGTRLSIL.

CDR3 loop: CASSDAPHFSNQPQHF. DNA for the CDR3: TGTGCCAGCAGTGATGCCCCGCACTTTAGCAATCAGCCCCAGCATTTT. V is TRBV6-1 and J is TRBJ1-5; D gene uncertain. This CDR3 spans 16 amino acids. Trimming pared 3 bases from V and 0 bases from J, leaving 12 bases between. CDR1 is MNHNS and CDR2 is SASEGT in the germline V gene.

The chain recombines TRBV6-6 with TRBJ2-2; no reliable D call. In germline, CDR1 is MNHNY, CDR2 SVGAGI (reference sequence). The CDR3 runs 12 residues. Between the trimmed V and J ends, which lost 8 bases and 3 bases, there was a span of 7 bases. The CDR3 bases are TGTGCCAGCGTTCAGGACACCGGGGAGCTGTTTTTT. Its protein is CASVQDTGELFF.

This clone was seen only once. The chain carries TRBV15 and TRBJ2-7, with D maybe TRBD2 (6 bases). The germline gives CDR1 LNHNV, CDR2 YYDKDF (reference sequence). V was shortened by 0 bases and J by 5 bases, with 8 bases between the two germline ends. The CDR3 has 13 amino acids. Here the CDR3 DNA reads TGTGCCACCAGCAGAGAAGGGGAGGACGAGCAGTACTTC. The encoded protein is CATSREGEDEQYF.

This chain joins TRBV5-1 and TRBJ1-4, with a weak D call TRBD1 (6 bases). V lost 2 bases, J lost 8 bases, and 13 bases lay in between. Per the germline V gene, CDR1 is SGHRS and CDR2 is YFSETQ. The CDR3 is 14 residues long. CDR3 nucleotide sequence: TGCGCCAGCAGCTTTACAGGGTTAGGGGAAAAACTGTTTTTT. This codes for CASSFTGLGEKLFF.

The table lists this clone with a few counts. Here the CDR3 reads CASSISWTGAGNTIYF. CDR3 DNA: TGTGCCAGTAGTATTAGCTGGACAGGGGCTGGAAACACCATATATTTT. This chain links TRBV19 with TRBJ1-3; 9 bases are shared with TRBD1. The CDR3 length is 16 residues. The germline V gene has CDR1 LNHDA and CDR2 SQIVND (reference sequence). J was trimmed by 2 bases and V by 3 bases; bases with no gene match: 5.

This chain connects TRBV19 to TRBJ1-2; weak D call: TRBD1 (6 bases). This CDR3 has 13 amino acids. The V gene lost 6 bases and the J gene lost 5 bases, with 13 bases spanning the gap. Germline V gene lookup returns CDR1 LNHDA and CDR2 SQIVND (reference sequence). CDR3 amino acids: CASRRQGPYGYTF. The CDR3 DNA reads TGTGCCAGTAGACGGCAGGGGCCTTATGGCTACACCTTC.

This clone was seen only a few times. The V gene is TRBV2, the J gene TRBJ1-2; D is unclear. Germline V CDR1 and CDR2: SNHLY, FYNNEI. This CDR3 is built from 12 residues. The ends were cut back, 2 bases at V and 3 bases at J, with 4 bases in the middle. The CDR3 is CASSERDYGYTF. DNA of the CDR3: TGTGCCAGCAGTGAACGGGACTATGGCTACACCTTC. Looking up the rest from reference TRBV2 and TRBJ1-2 gives the full variable domain: EPEVTQTPSHQVTQMGQEVILRCVPISNHLYFYWYRQILGQKVEFLVSFYNNEISEKSEIFDDQFSVERPDGSNFTLKIRSTKLEDSAMYFCASSERDYGYTFGSGTRLTVV.

This clone appeared once. The junction departs from germline at one end; a sequencing error may be responsible. V and J are TRBV5-6 and TRBJ2-6; possibly TRBD1 for D (5 bases). Germline CDR1 SGHDT, CDR2 YYEEEE. There are 15 residues in the CDR3. The CDR3 protein is CASSTLPSGANGLTF. The CDR3 nucleotides read TGTGCCAGCAGTACCCTACCGTCTGGGGCCAACGGCCTGACTTTC.